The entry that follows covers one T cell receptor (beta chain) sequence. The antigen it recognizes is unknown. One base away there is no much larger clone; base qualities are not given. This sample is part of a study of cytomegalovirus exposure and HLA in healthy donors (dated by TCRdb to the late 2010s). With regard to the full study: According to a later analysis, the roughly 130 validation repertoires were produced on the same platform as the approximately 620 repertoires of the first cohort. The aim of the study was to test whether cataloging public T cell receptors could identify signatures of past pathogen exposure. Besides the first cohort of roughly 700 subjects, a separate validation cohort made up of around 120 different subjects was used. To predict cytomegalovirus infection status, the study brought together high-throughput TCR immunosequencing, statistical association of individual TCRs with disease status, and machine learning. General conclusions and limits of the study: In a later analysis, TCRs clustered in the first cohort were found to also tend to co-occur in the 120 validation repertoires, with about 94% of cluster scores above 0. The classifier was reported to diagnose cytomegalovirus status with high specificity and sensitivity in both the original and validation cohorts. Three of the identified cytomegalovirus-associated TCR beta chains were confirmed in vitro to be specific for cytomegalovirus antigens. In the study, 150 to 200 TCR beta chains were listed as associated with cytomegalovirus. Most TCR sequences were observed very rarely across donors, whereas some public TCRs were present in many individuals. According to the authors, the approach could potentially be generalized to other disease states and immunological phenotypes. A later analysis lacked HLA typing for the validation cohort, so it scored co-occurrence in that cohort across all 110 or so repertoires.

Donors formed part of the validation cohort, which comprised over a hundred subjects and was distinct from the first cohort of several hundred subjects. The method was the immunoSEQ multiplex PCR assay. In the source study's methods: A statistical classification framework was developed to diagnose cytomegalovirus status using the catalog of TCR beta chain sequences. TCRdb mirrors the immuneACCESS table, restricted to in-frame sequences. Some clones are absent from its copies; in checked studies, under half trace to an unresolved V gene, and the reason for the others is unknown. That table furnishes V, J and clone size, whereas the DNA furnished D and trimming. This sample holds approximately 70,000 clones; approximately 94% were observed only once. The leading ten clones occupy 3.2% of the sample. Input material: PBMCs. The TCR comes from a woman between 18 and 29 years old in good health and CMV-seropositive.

The CDR3 region has the sequence CASTVGTGGAAGNPPEQYF. The DNA sequence follows: TGTGCCAGCACGGTGGGGACAGGGGGCGCGGCGGGAAACCCACCCGAGCAGTACTTC. The chain was built from TRBV19 and TRBJ2-7; 12 bases in the junction line up with TRBD1. CDR1 is given as LNHDA and CDR2 as SQIVND, both from the germline V gene (reference sequence). The CDR3 contains 19 residues, cysteine and phenylalanine counted. Just CDR3 DNA is preserved here, 57 bases in frame from base 1. For this chain, trimming is 9 bases at the V end and 6 bases at the J end, and the number of junction bases without a gene match is 24.